The 9 T cell receptor beta chains below come from one sample, sequenced in a study of response to subunit inactivated influenza vaccine. Each CDR3 protein is one row after TCRdb ran MiXCR on the RT-PCR reads. Here the sample spans a few hundred thousand distinct CDR3 sequences, about 14% being singletons. Sequences were derived from PBMCs from blood, sampled approximately 13 days after vaccination. The receptors were gathered from a man aged 45 to 65 who received an inactivated influenza vaccine.

The chain employs TRBV7-3 and TRBJ2-5; TRBD2 matches at 11 bases. V dropped 4 bases and J dropped 4; count of bases not matched to a gene: 5. CDR1 is SGHTA and CDR2 is FQGTGA in the germline V gene. There are 15 residues in the CDR3. The CDR3 DNA follows: TGTGCCAGCAGCTCGACTAGCGGGAATTCAGAGACCCAGTACTTC. Its protein product is CASSSTSGNSETQYF.

This clonotype has more than one count but fewer than ten. The gene calls are TRBV20-1 and TRBJ2-1, with 10 bases matching TRBD2. V was clipped by 5 bases and J by 12 bases; unmatched bases: 13. Germline CDR1 DFQATT, CDR2 SNEGSKA (reference sequence). This CDR3 has 14 amino acids. The CDR3 bases are TGCAGTGCTGCCCGATTTAGCGGGAGGCCGGGGCAGTTCTTC. Its protein product is CSAARFSGRPGQFF.

In its sample, this clonotype was seen a few times. This chain joins TRBV5-1 and TRBJ2-3; D is possibly TRBD1 or TRBD2 (5 bases each). V lost 4 bases to trimming and J lost 0 bases, with 15 bases between them. The CDR3 runs to 16 residues. CDR1 SGHRS and CDR2 YFSETQ come from the germline V gene. CDR3 protein: CASSPRWGSSTDTQYF. In nucleotides, the CDR3 is TGCGCCAGCAGCCCCCGGTGGGGGTCTAGCACAGATACGCAGTATTTT.

This clonotype was seen repeatedly, ten times or more. The rearrangement uses TRBV7-2 and TRBJ2-3; tentatively, D is TRBD1 (5 bases). This CDR3 has 13 residues. In germline, CDR1 is SGHTA, CDR2 FQGNSA. V dropped 3 bases and J dropped 6 bases, with 10 bases sitting between them. Written as DNA, the CDR3 is TGTGCCAGCAGCTTGAGCCCAGGGGATACGCAGTATTTT. It specifies CASSLSPGDTQYF.

The chain has TRBV29-1 and TRBJ2-7; 8 nucleotides match TRBD2. The CDR3 runs to 15 residues. V was pared by 2 bases and J by 2 bases, with 8 bases of the junction left unmatched. From germline, CDR1 is SQVTM and CDR2 ANQGSEA. The CDR3 nucleotides are TGCAGCGTTGAATCTACCAGCGGGGGAACCTACGAGCAGTACTTC. Translating gives CSVESTSGGTYEQYF.

The chain carries TRBV6-1 and TRBJ1-5; a weak D match, TRBD1 (6 bases). With 2 bases removed from V and 1 base from J, the gap between germline ends came to 12 bases. This CDR3 has 16 residues. Germline V gene lookup returns CDR1 MNHNS and CDR2 SASEGT. The CDR3 loop reads CASSEQGPTSNQPQHF. CDR3 sequence (DNA): TGTGCCAGCAGTGAACAGGGGCCGACAAGCAATCAGCCCCAGCATTTT.

This clonotype appeared a few times. The chain couples TRBV11-2 to TRBJ2-7, with D unresolved. The CDR3 is made up of 13 amino acids. CDR1 SGHAT and CDR2 FQNNGV come from the germline V gene. V lost 1 base to trimming and J lost 8 bases, with 12 bases between them. The CDR3 here is CASSLAFIDQQYF. The DNA for the CDR3 is TGTGCCAGCAGCTTAGCGTTTATAGATCAGCAGTACTTC.

The rearrangement joins TRBV12-3 or TRBV12-4 to TRBJ1-1; no definite D call. This CDR3 is built from 16 residues. Trimming took off 8 bases at V and 0 bases at J, with 19 bases between the two ends. The CDR3 DNA reads as TGTGCCAGCGTACGGGTCCCTCGGGGAATGAACACTGAAGCTTTCTTT. As protein: CASVRVPRGMNTEAFF.

The table lists this clonotype with a few counts. V and J are TRBV7-9 and TRBJ2-1; 8 positions match TRBD2. In germline, CDR1 is SEHNR, CDR2 FQNEAQ (reference sequence). V lost 1 base, J lost 2 bases, and 7 bases stayed unmatched. The CDR3 totals 17 residues. The CDR3 nucleotides read TGTGCCAGCAGCTTAGGGCCACTAGCGGAAGCCTACAATGAGCAGTTCTTC. Translating it yields CASSLGPLAEAYNEQFF.